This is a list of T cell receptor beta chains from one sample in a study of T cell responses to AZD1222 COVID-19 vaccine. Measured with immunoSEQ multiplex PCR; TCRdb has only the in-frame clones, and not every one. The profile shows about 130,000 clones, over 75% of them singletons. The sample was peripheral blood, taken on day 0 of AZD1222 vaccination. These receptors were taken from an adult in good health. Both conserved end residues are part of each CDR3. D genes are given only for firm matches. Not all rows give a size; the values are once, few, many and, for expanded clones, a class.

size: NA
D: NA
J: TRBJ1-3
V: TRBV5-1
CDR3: CASSLGQGNTIYF
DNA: TGCGCCAGCAGCTTAGGACAGGGAAACACCATATATTTT

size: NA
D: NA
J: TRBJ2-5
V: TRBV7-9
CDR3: CASSPTGQRFPETQYF
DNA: TGTGCCAGCAGCCCGACCGGACAACGCTTCCCAGAGACCCAGTACTTC

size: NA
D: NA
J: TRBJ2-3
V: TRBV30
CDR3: CAWRTAGTDTQYF
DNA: TGTGCCTGGCGGACAGCCGGCACAGATACGCAGTATTTT

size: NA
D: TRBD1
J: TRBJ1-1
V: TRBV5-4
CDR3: CASSLGGQGNTEAFF
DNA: TGTGCCAGCAGCTTGGGTGGACAGGGAAACACTGAAGCTTTCTTT

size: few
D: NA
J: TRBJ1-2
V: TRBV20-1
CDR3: CSASTINYGYTF
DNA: TGCAGTGCTAGTACGATTAACTATGGCTACACCTTC

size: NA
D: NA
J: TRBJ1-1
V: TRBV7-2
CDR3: CASSLGERNKAFF
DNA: TGTGCCAGCAGCTTAGGGGAGAGAAATAAAGCTTTCTTT

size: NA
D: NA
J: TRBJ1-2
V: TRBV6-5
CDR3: CASSYGGSDLNYGYTF
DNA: TGTGCCAGCAGTTACGGGGGATCCGATTTAAACTATGGCTACACCTTC

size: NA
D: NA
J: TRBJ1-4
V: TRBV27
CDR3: CASSLLSPGEKLFF
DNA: TGTGCCAGCAGTTTATTATCCCCGGGCGAAAAACTGTTTTTT

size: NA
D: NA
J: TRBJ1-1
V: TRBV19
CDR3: CASSGWVNTEAFF
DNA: TGTGCCAGTAGTGGGTGGGTAAACACTGAAGCTTTCTTT

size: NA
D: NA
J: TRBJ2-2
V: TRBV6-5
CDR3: CASSYDSGTGELFF
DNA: TGTGCCAGCAGTTACGACTCGGGGACCGGGGAGCTGTTTTTT

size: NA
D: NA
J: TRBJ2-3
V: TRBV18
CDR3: CASSPLGGGLGDTQYF
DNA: TGTGCCAGCTCACCATTAGGAGGAGGCCTAGGAGATACGCAGTATTTT

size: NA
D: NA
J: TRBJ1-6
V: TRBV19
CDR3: CASSISRQAGAPLHF
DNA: TGTGCCAGTAGTATAAGTCGACAGGCCGGGGCACCCCTCCACTTT

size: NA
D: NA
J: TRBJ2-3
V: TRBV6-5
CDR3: CASSYIGGHPTDTQYF
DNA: TGTGCCAGCAGTTACATCGGCGGGCATCCCACAGATACGCAGTATTTT

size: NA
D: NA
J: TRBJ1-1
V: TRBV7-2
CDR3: CASSLTGMGAFF
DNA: TGTGCCAGCAGCTTAACAGGGATGGGAGCTTTCTTT

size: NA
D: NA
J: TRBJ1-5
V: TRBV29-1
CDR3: CSVGLGGGNQPQHF
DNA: TGCAGCGTTGGACTTGGAGGGGGGAATCAGCCCCAGCATTTT

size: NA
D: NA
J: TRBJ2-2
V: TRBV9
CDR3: CASTAPLGAPGGAYTGELFF
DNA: TGTGCCAGCACCGCCCCCCTCGGGGCACCTGGAGGGGCGTACACCGGGGAGCTGTTTTTT

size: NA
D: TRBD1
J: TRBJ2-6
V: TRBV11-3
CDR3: CASSLDEDRYRSGANVLTF
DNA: TGTGCCAGCAGCTTAGATGAGGACAGGTATAGATCTGGGGCCAACGTCCTGACTTTC

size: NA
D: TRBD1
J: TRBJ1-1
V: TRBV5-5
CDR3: CASSLGQGGLNTEAFF
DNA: TGTGCCAGCAGCTTGGGACAGGGGGGACTGAACACTGAAGCTTTCTTT

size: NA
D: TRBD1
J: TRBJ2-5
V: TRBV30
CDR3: CAWSVTGGQETQYF
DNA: TGTGCCTGGAGTGTAACAGGGGGACAAGAGACCCAGTACTTC

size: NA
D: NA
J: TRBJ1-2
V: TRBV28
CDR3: CASSFSGYGYTF
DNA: TGTGCCAGCAGTTTCAGCGGCTATGGCTACACCTTC

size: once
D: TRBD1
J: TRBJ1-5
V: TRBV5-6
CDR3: CASSTRTGSNQPQHF
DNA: TGTGCCAGCAGCACCCGGACAGGAAGCAATCAGCCCCAGCATTTT

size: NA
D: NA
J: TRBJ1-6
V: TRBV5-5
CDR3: CASSARLDSPLHF
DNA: TGTGCCAGCTCCGCACGGTTGGATTCACCCCTCCACTTT

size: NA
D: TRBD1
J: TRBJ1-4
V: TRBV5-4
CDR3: CASSSQGAGEKLFF
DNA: TGTGCCAGCAGCTCACAGGGGGCGGGAGAAAAACTGTTTTTT

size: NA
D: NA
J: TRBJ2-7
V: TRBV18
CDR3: CASSSGAKTYEQYF
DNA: TGTGCCAGCTCTTCCGGGGCAAAAACCTACGAGCAGTACTTC

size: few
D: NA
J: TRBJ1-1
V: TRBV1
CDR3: CTSSQVLGQVYNTEAFF
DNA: TGCACCAGCAGCCAAGTTCTTGGGCAGGTCTATAACACTGAAGCTTTCTTT

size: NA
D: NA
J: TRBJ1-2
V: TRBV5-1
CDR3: CASSPEGFYGYTF
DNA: TGCGCCAGCAGCCCGGAGGGGTTCTATGGCTACACCTTC

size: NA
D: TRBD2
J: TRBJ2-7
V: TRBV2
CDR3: CASSLAGLEQYF
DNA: TGTGCCAGCAGTCTAGCGGGGTTGGAGCAGTACTTC

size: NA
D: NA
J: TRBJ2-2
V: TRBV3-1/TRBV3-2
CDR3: CASSLPSGELFF
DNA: TGTGCCAGCAGCCTCCCTAGCGGGGAGCTGTTTTTT

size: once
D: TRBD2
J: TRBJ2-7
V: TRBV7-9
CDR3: CASSLGPTSGGSYEQYF
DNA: TGTGCCAGCAGCTTAGGTCCCACTAGCGGGGGGTCCTACGAGCAGTACTTC

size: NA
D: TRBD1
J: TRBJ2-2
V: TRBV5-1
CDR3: CASSRDSSNTGELFF
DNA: TGCGCCAGCAGCAGGGACAGCTCGAACACCGGGGAGCTGTTTTTT

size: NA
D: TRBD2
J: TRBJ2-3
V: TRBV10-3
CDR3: CAIRTSGGASTDTQYF
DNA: TGTGCCATCAGGACTAGCGGGGGGGCTAGCACAGATACGCAGTATTTT

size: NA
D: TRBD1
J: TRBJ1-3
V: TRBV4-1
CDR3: CASSQGAPQGARGNTIYF
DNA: TGCGCCAGCAGCCAAGGGGCCCCACAGGGGGCGAGGGGAAACACCATATATTTT

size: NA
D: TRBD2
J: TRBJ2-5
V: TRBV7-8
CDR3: CASSFSGVETQYF
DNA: TGTGCCAGCAGCTTTAGCGGGGTTGAGACCCAGTACTTC

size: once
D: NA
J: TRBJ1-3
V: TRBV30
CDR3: CAWSARDTIYF
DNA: TGTGCCTGGAGCGCCCGAGACACCATATATTTT

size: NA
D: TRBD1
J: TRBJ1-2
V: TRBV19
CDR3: CASSMYRGDGYTF
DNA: TGTGCCAGTAGTATGTACAGGGGAGACGGCTACACCTTC

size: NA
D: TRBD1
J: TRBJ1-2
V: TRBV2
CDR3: CASVLSGQGAIYGYTF
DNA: TGTGCCAGCGTCCTCTCGGGACAGGGGGCCATCTATGGCTACACCTTC

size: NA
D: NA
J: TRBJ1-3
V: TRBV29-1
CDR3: CSVTALGGNTIYF
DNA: TGCAGCGTCACAGCACTAGGTGGAAACACCATATATTTT

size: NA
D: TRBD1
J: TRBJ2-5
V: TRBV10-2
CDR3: CASSEGGGTGYQETQYF
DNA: TGCGCCAGCAGTGAAGGCGGCGGGACAGGGTACCAAGAGACCCAGTACTTC

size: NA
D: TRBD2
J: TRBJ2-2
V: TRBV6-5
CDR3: CASGPAGGTTGELFF
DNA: TGTGCCAGCGGACCGGCGGGGGGGACCACCGGGGAGCTGTTTTTT

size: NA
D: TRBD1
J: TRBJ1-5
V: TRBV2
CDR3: CASSGTGNNQPQHF
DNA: TGTGCCAGCAGCGGGACAGGCAACAATCAGCCCCAGCATTTT

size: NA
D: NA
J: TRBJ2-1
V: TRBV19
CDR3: CASRRLNEQFF
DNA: TGTGCCAGTAGGCGACTCAATGAGCAGTTCTTC

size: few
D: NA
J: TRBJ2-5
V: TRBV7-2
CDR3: CASNGGPQETQYF
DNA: TGTGCCAGCAACGGGGGGCCCCAAGAGACCCAGTACTTC

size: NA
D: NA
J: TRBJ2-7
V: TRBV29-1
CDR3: CSVENRAPYEQYF
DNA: TGCAGCGTGGAAAACAGGGCCCCCTACGAGCAGTACTTC

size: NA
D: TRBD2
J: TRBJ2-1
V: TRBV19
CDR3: CASSVGTSGGALNEQFF
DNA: TGTGCCAGTAGTGTTGGGACTAGCGGGGGGGCGCTAAATGAGCAGTTCTTC

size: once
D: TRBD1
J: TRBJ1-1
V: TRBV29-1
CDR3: CSVKDRANTEAFF
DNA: TGCAGCGTTAAGGACAGGGCGAACACTGAAGCTTTCTTT

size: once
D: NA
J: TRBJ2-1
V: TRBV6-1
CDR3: CASSEDASSYNEQFF
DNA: TGTGCCAGCAGTGAGGACGCAAGCTCCTACAATGAGCAGTTCTTC

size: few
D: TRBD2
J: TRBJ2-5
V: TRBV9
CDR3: CASSADSGGDLETQYF
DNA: TGTGCCAGCAGCGCAGATAGCGGGGGGGATCTCGAGACCCAGTACTTC

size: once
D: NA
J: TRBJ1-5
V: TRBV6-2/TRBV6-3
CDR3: CASSSTGNAQPQHF
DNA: TGTGCCAGCAGTAGTACAGGGAACGCTCAGCCCCAGCATTTT

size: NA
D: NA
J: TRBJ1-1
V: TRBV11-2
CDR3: CASSTGPLMNTEAFF
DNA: TGTGCCAGCAGCACTGGTCCGCTGATGAACACTGAAGCTTTCTTT

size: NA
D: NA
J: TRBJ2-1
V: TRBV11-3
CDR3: CASSPSPTTGEQFF
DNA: TGTGCCAGCAGCCCGTCCCCTACTACAGGTGAGCAGTTCTTC

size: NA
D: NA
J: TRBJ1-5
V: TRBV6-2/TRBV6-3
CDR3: CASSFPGSTPPQHF
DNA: TGTGCCAGCAGTTTCCCAGGGAGTACCCCGCCCCAGCATTTT